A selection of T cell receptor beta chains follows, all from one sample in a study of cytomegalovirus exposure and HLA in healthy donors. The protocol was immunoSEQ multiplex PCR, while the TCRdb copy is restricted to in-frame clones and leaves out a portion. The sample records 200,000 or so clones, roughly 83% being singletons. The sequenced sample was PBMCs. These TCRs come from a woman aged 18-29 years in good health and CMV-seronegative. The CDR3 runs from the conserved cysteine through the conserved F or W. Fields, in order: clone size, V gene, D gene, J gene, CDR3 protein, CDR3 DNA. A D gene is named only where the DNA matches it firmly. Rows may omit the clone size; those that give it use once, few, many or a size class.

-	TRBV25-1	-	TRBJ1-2	CASSDGQGSGYTF	TGTGCCAGCAGTGATGGGCAGGGAAGCGGCTACACCTTC
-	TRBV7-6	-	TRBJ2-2	CASSGGQSTLLFF	TGTGCCAGCAGCGGCGGACAGTCCACGTTGCTGTTTTTT
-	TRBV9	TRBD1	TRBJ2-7	CASSVGQGAYEQYF	TGTGCCAGCAGCGTAGGACAGGGGGCCTACGAGCAGTACTTC
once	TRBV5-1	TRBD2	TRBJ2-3	CASSLRAGGRTDTQYF	TGCGCCAGCAGCTTAAGAGCGGGAGGGCGCACAGATACGCAGTATTTT
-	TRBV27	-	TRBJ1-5	CASSPAQLGDSNQPQHF	TGTGCCAGCAGTCCCGCCCAGTTGGGGGATAGCAATCAGCCCCAGCATTTT
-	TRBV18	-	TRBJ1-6	CASSPGGRNSPLHF	TGTGCCAGCTCACCAGGGGGAAGAAATTCACCCCTCCACTTT
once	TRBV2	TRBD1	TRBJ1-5	CASSRTGGNQPQHF	TGTGCCAGCAGTAGGACAGGCGGCAATCAGCCCCAGCATTTT
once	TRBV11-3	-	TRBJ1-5	CASSLGFAPGTPYSNQPQHF	TGTGCCAGCAGCTTAGGGTTCGCACCCGGGACACCTTATAGCAATCAGCCCCAGCATTTT
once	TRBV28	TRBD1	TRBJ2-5	CASSLAGTGLETQYF	TGTGCCAGCAGTTTGGCCGGGACAGGGCTAGAGACCCAGTACTTC
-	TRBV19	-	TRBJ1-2	CASSPPGYGYTF	TGTGCCAGTAGTCCCCCCGGGTATGGCTACACCTTC
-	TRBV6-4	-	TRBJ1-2	CASTDRALYGYTF	TGTGCCAGCACAGACCGGGCCCTCTATGGCTACACCTTC
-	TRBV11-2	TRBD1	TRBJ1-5	CASSVQSGTGSQPQHF	TGTGCCAGCAGCGTCCAATCCGGGACAGGGAGTCAGCCCCAGCATTTT
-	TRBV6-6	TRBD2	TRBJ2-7	CASKTSGYEQYF	TGTGCCAGCAAGACTAGCGGCTACGAGCAGTACTTC
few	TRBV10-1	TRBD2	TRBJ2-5	CASSEWRAGVETQYF	TGCGCCAGCAGTGAGTGGAGAGCGGGAGTCGAGACCCAGTACTTC
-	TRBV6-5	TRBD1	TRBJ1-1	CASRTGRVNTEAFF	TGTGCCAGCAGGACAGGGAGGGTGAACACTGAAGCTTTCTTT
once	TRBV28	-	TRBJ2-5	CASSFLTVQETQYF	TGTGCCAGCAGTTTCCTGACAGTCCAAGAGACCCAGTACTTC
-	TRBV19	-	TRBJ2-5	CASSIGVLKTQYF	TGTGCCAGTAGTATAGGTGTCTTAAAGACCCAGTACTTC
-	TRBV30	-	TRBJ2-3	CAWGATDTQYF	TGTGCCTGGGGGGCTACAGATACGCAGTATTTT
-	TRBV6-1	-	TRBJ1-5	CASSDPAGNALPYQPQHF	TGTGCCAGCAGTGATCCGGCAGGGAATGCCCTTCCGTATCAGCCCCAGCATTTT
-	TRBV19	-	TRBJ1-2	CASSTTRTVGYGYTF	TGTGCCAGTAGTACAACCCGGACAGTAGGGTATGGCTACACCTTC
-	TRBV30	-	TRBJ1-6	CAWSGRDVNNSPLHF	TGTGCCTGGAGCGGAAGGGACGTCAATAATTCACCCCTCCACTTT